This T cell receptor beta chain was sequenced for a study of glioma-infiltrating T cells after dendritic cell vaccination. At the level of the study: Dendritic cells derived from monocytes and pulsed with autologous tumor lysate formed the vaccine. Whole-study results and caveats: Complete blood and tumor specimen sets were limited to few patients. Patients with more pretreatment TILs had longer time to progression and survival.

The repertoire was sequenced with immunoSEQ multiplex PCR; TCRdb's copy has only in-frame clones and lacks some. The data hold 100,000 to 120,000 clones, with around 90% observed a single time. Time point here: after dendritic cell vaccination, including at tumor progression/relapse. PBMC were collected before vaccination, two weeks after the third vaccination, and at progression. J gave up 2 bases and V 7 bases, and 7 bases lay outside the gene matches. The CDR3 contains 14 residues. Looked up from germline, CDR1 is SQVTM and CDR2 is ANQGSEA. As to this clone: Antigen unknown.

Sample: blood, taken after dendritic cell vaccination. The chain joins TRBV29-1 to TRBJ2-3, with 9 bases that match TRBD2. The clonotype was recovered from a human donor with glioblastoma. DNA for the CDR3: TGCAGCGCCCCAGCGGGAGGTACCACAGATACGCAGTATTTT. This codes for CSAPAGGTTDTQYF.